A single sample is the source of the 9 T cell receptor beta chains below, sequenced in a study of blood T cells in healthy people across ages. Then a second PCR, running roughly 7 to 11 cycles, was carried out with a sample-barcoded 5' primer and a J-beta primer mix. TCRdb reprocessed the 5' RACE reads with MiXCR, giving one entry per CDR3 protein. The data hold roughly 830,000 distinct CDR3 sequences, with about 62% observed a single time. Specimen: blood. All receptors derive from a man aged 25-45 years in good health.

In its sample, this clonotype was seen a few times. The rearrangement joins TRBV6-6 to TRBJ2-3, with TRBD1 matching over 7 bases. The CDR3 runs to 14 residues. V was clipped by 6 bases and J by 3 bases; unmatched bases: 6. The germline gives CDR1 MNHNY, CDR2 SVGAGI (reference sequence). The CDR3 coding sequence is TGTGCCAGCAGGACAGGGATAGGGACAGATACGCAGTATTTT. Its translation is CASRTGIGTDTQYF.

The chain combines TRBV6-5 with TRBJ1-4, with a weak D call TRBD1 (6 bases). The length of the CDR3 is 12 residues. The germline V and J ends were trimmed by 6 bases and 10 bases, with 12 bases remaining between them. Germline V CDR1 and CDR2: MNHEY, SVGAGI. The CDR3 sequence: CASRRGGGKLFF. The CDR3, as DNA: TGTGCCAGCAGAAGGGGGGGGGGAAAACTGTTTTTT.

V gene TRBV3-1 combines with J gene TRBJ1-2; D gene uncertain. Trimming took 0 bases from V and 6 from J, leaving 11 bases between them. The CDR3 runs 14 residues. Germline CDR1 is LGHDT and CDR2 is YNNKEL (reference sequence). In DNA form, the CDR3 reads TGTGCCAGCAGCCAAGATCTCCAAATTGATGGCTACACCTTC. Residues: CASSQDLQIDGYTF. The variable domain in full, with the rest retrieved from reference TRBV3-1 and TRBJ1-2, is DTAVSQTPKYLVTQMGNDKSIKCEQNLGHDTMYWYKQDSKKFLKIMFSYNNKELIINETVPNRFSPKSPDKAHLNLHINSLELGDSAVYFCASSQDLQIDGYTFGSGTRLTVV.

The gene calls are TRBV20-1 and TRBJ2-2; D tentatively reads TRBD1 or TRBD2 (5 bases each). This CDR3 comprises 15 residues. The V end was cut by 3 bases, the J end by 3 bases, with 14 bases between. The V gene's germline CDR1 is DFQATT and CDR2 SNEGSKA (reference sequence). In DNA, the CDR3 is TGCAGTGCTAGTGGGGGATACCACCACACCGGGGAGCTGTTTTTT. It codes for CSASGGYHHTGELFF.

CDR3 nucleotides: TGTGCCAGCAGCCCGACTAGCGGGGAAGAGACCCAGTACTTC. As protein: CASSPTSGEETQYF. The chain links TRBV5-4 to TRBJ2-5, with 11 bases identical to TRBD2. The CDR3 covers 14 residues. V trimming: 4 bases; J trimming: 3 bases; junction bases outside the gene matches: 2. Germline CDR1 is SGHNT and CDR2 is YYREEE (reference sequence).

The chain employs TRBV4-3 and TRBJ1-5; tentative D call: TRBD1 (5 bases). Germline loops: CDR1 LGHNA, CDR2 YSLEER. The CDR3 is made up of 14 amino acids. V shed 1 base and J shed 7 bases, with 11 bases lying between them. The CDR3 DNA is TGCGCCAGCAGCCAAGTAAGGGGCCGGCAGCCCCAGCATTTT. Its protein is CASSQVRGRQPQHF.

The V gene is TRBV4-3, the J gene TRBJ2-5; 9 bases are shared with TRBD1. The J call may be wrong; the DNA end is better matched by TRBJ2-7. In germline, CDR1 is LGHNA, CDR2 YSLEER. The CDR3 loop spans 15 amino acids. The CDR3 region has the DNA TGCGCCAGCAGCTTAGCCACAGGGGGCTACTACGAGCAGTACTTC. Protein sequence: CASSLATGGYYEQYF.

The chain is built from TRBV15 and TRBJ2-5; D is unclear. Germline CDR1 LNHNV, CDR2 YYDKDF (reference sequence). The CDR3 is 15 amino acids. Trimming left V 1 base short and J 4 bases short, with 13 bases between. This CDR3 reads CATSRAPNSVETQYF. The CDR3, as DNA: TGTGCCACCAGCAGAGCCCCGAACTCGGTAGAGACCCAGTACTTC.

The V and J genes are TRBV4-3 and TRBJ2-5; TRBD1 matches 7 bases. The J call may be wrong; the DNA end is better matched by TRBJ2-7. Germline lookup yields CDR1 LGHNA and CDR2 YSLEER. The CDR3 totals 14 residues. The CDR3: CASSPRTGFYEQYF. The CDR3 DNA follows: TGCGCCAGCAGCCCCAGGACAGGATTCTACGAGCAGTACTTC.